This TCR beta chain was identified during a study of vaccination effects on CD4 cells after COVID-19. Background on the study: Convalescent patient samples, from a couple of individuals, date to 16 days and one week before vaccination.

Clones were read by immunoSEQ multiplex PCR, and TCRdb kept only the in-frame ones, dropping some. The sample includes roughly 54,000 clones, more than 75% of them seen just once. CD4+ T cells specific for antigen were expanded with viral peptide pools by the ViraFEST assay before sequencing. With 10 days of culture completed, CD4+ T cells were isolated. This person's SARS-CoV-2 infection, confirmed by PCR, occurred between March and December 2020. This clone was seen more than once but under ten times. Antigen unknown. The CDR3 contains 14 residues. Trimming pared 0 bases from V and 3 bases from J, leaving 6 bases between. Germline CDR1 SGDLS, CDR2 YYNGEE.

The input for sequencing was CD4+ T cells from PBMCs cultured with HIV peptides, taken before COVID-19 vaccination. Subset reported: HIV-1 Nef peptide pool negative control/reference culture. This sequence was found in a human donor who had a prior SARS-CoV-2 infection. This rearrangement joins TRBV9 to TRBJ1-4; D unclear. The CDR3 region has the DNA TGTGCCAGCAGCGTAGACCACGCTAATGAAAAACTGTTTTTT. This translates into CASSVDHANEKLFF.